Listed here are 16 T cell receptor beta chains from one sample, sequenced in a study of blood T cell repertoires in COVID-19. Generated by immunoSEQ multiplex PCR, the TCRdb table keeps only in-frame clones and is missing some. This sample has roughly 300,000 clones, with roughly 82% found just once. Sequenced input: peripheral blood. Every receptor here comes from a woman aged 45-65 years with acute or convalescent COVID-19.

The rearrangement uses TRBV24-1 and TRBJ2-2, with a weak D call TRBD1 (6 bases). The V gene's germline CDR1 is KGHDR and CDR2 SFDVKD. V lost 3 bases, J lost 2 bases, and 18 bases lay in between. This CDR3 is 18 amino acids long. CDR3 nucleotide sequence: TGTGCCACCAGTGATATCAGTCCGTGGGACACTAACACCGGGGAGCTGTTTTTT. It codes for CATSDISPWDTNTGELFF.

The chain employs TRBV9 and TRBJ1-1, with TRBD1 as a possible D gene (5 bases). Germline V gives CDR1 SGDLS, CDR2 YYNGEE. Trimming left V 6 bases short and J 1 base short, with 13 bases between. The CDR3 has 14 amino acids. CDR3 protein: CASTRTGANTEAFF. The DNA of the CDR3 is TGTGCCAGCACCCGAACAGGAGCGAACACTGAAGCTTTCTTT.

Note on this clone: Within the sample, other DNA sequences also encode this same CDR3. This chain uses TRBV12-3 or TRBV12-4 with TRBJ2-5, with no clear D. The CDR3 has 12 residues. V lost 3 bases and J 4 bases, leaving 6 bases between the germline ends. CDR3 sequence reads: CASSFARETQYF. The CDR3 DNA sequence: TGTGCCAGCAGTTTCGCCAGAGAGACCCAGTACTTC.

This clone has just a few counts. This rearrangement joins TRBV5-4 to TRBJ2-2, with 7 bases that match TRBD2. Per the germline V gene, CDR1 is SGHNT and CDR2 is YYREEE (reference sequence). There are 16 residues in the CDR3. Trimming took 2 bases from V and 6 from J; bases not matched to a gene: 10. The CDR3: CASSFDAGRVAGELFF. For the CDR3, the DNA is TGTGCCAGCAGCTTCGATGCAGGGAGGGTGGCCGGGGAGCTGTTTTTT.

V usage is TRBV12-3 or TRBV12-4 and J usage is TRBJ1-1; TRBD1 is a possible D gene (5 bases). CDR3 length equals 13 residues. V gave up 3 bases and J gave up 3 bases, with 8 bases separating them. The CDR3 sequence: CASSFLTDTEAFF. The DNA of the CDR3 is TGTGCCAGCAGTTTTTTGACAGACACTGAAGCTTTCTTT.

CDR3 residues: CASSDQGTEQYF. CDR3 bases: TGTGCCAGCAGCGATCAGGGAACCGAGCAGTACTTC. V gene TRBV11-2 combines with J gene TRBJ2-7; TRBD1 might be the D (5 bases). The CDR3 loop spans 12 amino acids. V dropped 5 bases and J dropped 6 bases, with 11 bases sitting between them. Germline V gene data show CDR1 as SGHAT and CDR2 as FQNNGV.

This clone was observed once. V gene TRBV5-1 combines with J gene TRBJ2-5, with D perhaps TRBD1 (5 bases). V dropped 2 bases and J dropped 2 bases, with 7 bases sitting between them. The V gene's germline CDR1 is SGHRS and CDR2 YFSETQ. This CDR3 contains 13 residues. The CDR3 bases are TGCGCCAGCAGCTTTCAGGGTCAAGAGACCCAGTACTTC. It codes for CASSFQGQETQYF.

This chain uses TRBV15 with TRBJ1-2; D uncertain. Trimming took off 0 bases at V and 4 bases at J, with 12 bases between the two ends. Per the germline V gene, CDR1 is LNHNV and CDR2 is YYDKDF (reference sequence). This CDR3 region has 15 residues. CDR3 residues: CATSREDGRPYGYTF. CDR3 DNA sequence: TGTGCCACCAGCAGAGAAGACGGCAGGCCCTATGGCTACACCTTC. The variable domain in full, completed from reference TRBV15 and TRBJ1-2, reads DAMVIQNPRYQVTQFGKPVTLSCSQTLNHNVMYWYQQKSSQAPKLLFHYYDKDFNNEADTPDNFQSRRPNTSFCFLDIRSPGLGDTAMYLCATSREDGRPYGYTFGSGTRLTVV.

V is TRBV3-1 (or the pseudogene TRBV3-2) and J is TRBJ2-4, with D unresolved. CDR1 and CDR2 from the germline V gene are LGHDT and YNNKEL (reference sequence). The CDR3 totals 13 residues. Trimming pared 1 base from V and 9 bases from J, leaving 10 bases between. The CDR3 reads CASSQGPEAIQYF. The CDR3 DNA follows: TGTGCCAGCAGCCAAGGACCCGAGGCCATTCAGTACTTC.

This clone appeared a single time. The chain recombines TRBV4-1 with TRBJ1-5, with TRBD1 matching 8 bases. Germline trimming cut 0 bases from V and 0 bases from J; bases unmatched to any gene: 10. This CDR3 comprises 19 residues. Germline CDR1 reads MGHRA; CDR2 reads YSYEKL. The CDR3, as DNA: TGCGCCAGCAGCCAAGAAGGGACAGGCTTAATTTATAGCAATCAGCCCCAGCATTTT. This sequence encodes CASSQEGTGLIYSNQPQHF.

This rearrangement joins TRBV27 to TRBJ1-4; D may be TRBD1 (6 bases). The ends were cut back, 2 bases at V and 5 bases at J, with 15 bases in the middle. This CDR3 is 16 amino acids long. Germline V gene data show CDR1 as MNHEY and CDR2 as SMNVEV (reference sequence). CDR3 amino acids: CASSLMQRDKNEKLFF. In DNA form, the CDR3 reads TGTGCCAGCAGTTTAATGCAACGGGACAAGAATGAAAAACTGTTTTTT.

V is TRBV5-4 and J is TRBJ2-1, with 7 positions matching TRBD2. Trimming at V came to 4 bases and at J to 4 bases, leaving 11 bases not matched to a gene. The V gene's germline CDR1 is SGHNT and CDR2 YYREEE (reference sequence). The CDR3 is made up of 16 amino acids. For the CDR3, the DNA is TGTGCCAGCAGCGCCCCCCTTGCGGGAGAGTACAATGAGCAGTTCTTC. Its translation: CASSAPLAGEYNEQFF.

The V call is TRBV5-1, the J call TRBJ2-3; 13 bases agree with TRBD2. The CDR3 runs to 16 residues. Unmatched junction bases numbered 3, after V lost 0 bases and J lost 5 bases. Germline lookup yields CDR1 SGHRS and CDR2 YFSETQ. CDR3 region: CASSLGRTSGGDTQYF. For the CDR3, the DNA is TGCGCCAGCAGCTTGGGGAGGACTAGCGGGGGAGATACGCAGTATTTT.

This clone has only one observation. This chain uses TRBV19 with TRBJ2-5, with 12 nucleotides matching TRBD2. J lost 4 bases, V lost 1 base, and 1 base had no gene match. This CDR3 region has 15 residues. CDR1 LNHDA and CDR2 SQIVND come from the germline V gene (reference sequence). As DNA, the CDR3 is TGTGCCAGTAGTATAGGGGGACTAGCGGGAGAGACCCAGTACTTC. It translates to CASSIGGLAGETQYF.

CDR3 loop: CASSPTLLSDEQYF. Here the CDR3 DNA reads TGTGCCAGCAGCCCCACCTTACTTTCCGACGAGCAGTACTTC. This chain uses TRBV2 with TRBJ2-7; D uncertain. CDR1 and CDR2 (germline): SNHLY, FYNNEI. Trimming removed 6 bases from V and 5 bases from J, with 17 bases in between. This CDR3 has 14 residues.

The J gene is TRBJ1-2, the V gene TRBV6-4, with a tentative D call TRBD1 (6 bases). The CDR3 has 13 residues. Germline loops: CDR1 MRHNA, CDR2 SNTAGT. Trimming stripped 5 bases from V and 2 bases from J, with 9 bases between. The CDR3 nucleotides read TGTGCCAGCAGTCCTCAGGGGAACTATGGCTACACCTTC. Amino acids: CASSPQGNYGYTF.